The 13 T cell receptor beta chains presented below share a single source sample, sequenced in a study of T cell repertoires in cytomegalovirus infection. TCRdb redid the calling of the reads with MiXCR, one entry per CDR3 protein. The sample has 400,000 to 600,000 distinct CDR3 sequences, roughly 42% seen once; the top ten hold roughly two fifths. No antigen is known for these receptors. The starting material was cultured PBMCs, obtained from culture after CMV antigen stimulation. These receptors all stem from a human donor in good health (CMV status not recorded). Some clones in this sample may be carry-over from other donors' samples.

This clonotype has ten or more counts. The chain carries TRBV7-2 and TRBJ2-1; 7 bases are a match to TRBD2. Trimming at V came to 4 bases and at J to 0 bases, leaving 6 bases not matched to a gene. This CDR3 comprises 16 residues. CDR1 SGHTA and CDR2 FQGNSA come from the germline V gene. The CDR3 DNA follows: TGTGCCAGCAGCTGGGGGGGGGGTGCCTCCTACAATGAGCAGTTCTTC. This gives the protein CASSWGGGASYNEQFF.

This CDR3 is CASRPRWAAWAEQYF. The DNA for the CDR3 is TGTGCCAGCAGACCCCGGTGGGCGGCTTGGGCCGAGCAGTACTTC. J is TRBJ2-7 and V is TRBV7-2; D remains ambiguous. Germline values: CDR1 SGHTA, CDR2 FQGNSA. The CDR3 is 15 residues long. V was clipped by 6 bases and J by 6 bases, with 21 bases between them.

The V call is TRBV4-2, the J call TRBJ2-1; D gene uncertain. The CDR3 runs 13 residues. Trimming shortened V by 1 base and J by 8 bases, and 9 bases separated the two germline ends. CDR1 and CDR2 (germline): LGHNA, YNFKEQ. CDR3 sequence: CASSQAPADEQFF. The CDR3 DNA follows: TGTGCCAGCAGCCAAGCCCCCGCGGATGAGCAGTTCTTC.

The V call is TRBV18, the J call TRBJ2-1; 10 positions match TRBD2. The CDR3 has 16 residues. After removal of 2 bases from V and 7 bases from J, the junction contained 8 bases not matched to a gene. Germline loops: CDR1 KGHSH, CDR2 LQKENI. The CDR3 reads CASSPFGVAGGNEQFF. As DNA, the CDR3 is TGTGCCAGCTCACCATTCGGGGTAGCGGGGGGAAATGAGCAGTTCTTC.

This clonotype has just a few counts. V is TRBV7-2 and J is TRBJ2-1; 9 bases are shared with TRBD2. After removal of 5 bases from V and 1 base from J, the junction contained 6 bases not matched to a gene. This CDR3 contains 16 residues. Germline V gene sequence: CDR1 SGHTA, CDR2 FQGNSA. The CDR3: CASSPGLAPSYNEQFF. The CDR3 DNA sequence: TGTGCCAGCAGCCCCGGACTAGCGCCTTCCTACAATGAGCAGTTCTTC.

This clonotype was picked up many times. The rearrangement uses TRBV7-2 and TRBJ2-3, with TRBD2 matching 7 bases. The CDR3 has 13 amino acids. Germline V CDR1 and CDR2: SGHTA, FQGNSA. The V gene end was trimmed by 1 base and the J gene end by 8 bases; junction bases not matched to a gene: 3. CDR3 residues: CASSLDGRATQYF. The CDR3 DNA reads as TGTGCCAGCAGCTTAGATGGGAGGGCTACGCAGTATTTT.

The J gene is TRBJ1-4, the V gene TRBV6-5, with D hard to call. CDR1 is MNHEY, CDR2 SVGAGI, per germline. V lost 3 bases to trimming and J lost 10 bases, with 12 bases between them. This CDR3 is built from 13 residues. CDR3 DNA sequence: TGTGCCAGCAGTTATGGAGGGCGGGGAAAACTGTTTTTT. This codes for CASSYGGRGKLFF.

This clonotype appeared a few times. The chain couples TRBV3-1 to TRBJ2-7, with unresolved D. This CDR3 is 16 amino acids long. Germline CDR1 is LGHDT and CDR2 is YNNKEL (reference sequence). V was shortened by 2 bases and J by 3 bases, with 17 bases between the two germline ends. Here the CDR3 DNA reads TGTGCCAGCAGCCAACCCGGCCCCGTAGGGCTCTACGAGCAGTACTTC. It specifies CASSQPGPVGLYEQYF.

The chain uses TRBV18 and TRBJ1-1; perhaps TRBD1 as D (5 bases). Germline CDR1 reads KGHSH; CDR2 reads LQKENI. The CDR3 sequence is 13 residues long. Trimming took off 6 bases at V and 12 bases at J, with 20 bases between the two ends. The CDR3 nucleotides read TGTGCCAGCTCCTCCGAGGCACAGGCCGAGCCTTTCTTT. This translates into CASSSEAQAEPFF.

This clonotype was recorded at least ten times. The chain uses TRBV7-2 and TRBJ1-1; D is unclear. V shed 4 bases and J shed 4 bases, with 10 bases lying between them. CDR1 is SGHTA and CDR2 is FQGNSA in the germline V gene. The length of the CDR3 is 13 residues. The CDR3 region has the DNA TGTGCCAGCAGCTATGGAATGGGCACTGAAGCTTTCTTT. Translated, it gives CASSYGMGTEAFF.

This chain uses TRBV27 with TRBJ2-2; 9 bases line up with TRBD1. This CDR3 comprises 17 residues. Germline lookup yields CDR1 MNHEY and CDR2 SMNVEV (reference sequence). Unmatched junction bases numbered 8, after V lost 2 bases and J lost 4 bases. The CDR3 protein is CASSLRGTGIITGELFF. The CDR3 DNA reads TGTGCCAGCAGTTTACGGGGGACAGGGATAATCACCGGGGAGCTGTTTTTT.

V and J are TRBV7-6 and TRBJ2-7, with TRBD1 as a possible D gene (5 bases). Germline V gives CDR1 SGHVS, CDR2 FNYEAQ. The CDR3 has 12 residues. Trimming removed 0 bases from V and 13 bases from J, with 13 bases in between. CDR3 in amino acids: CASSLAARALYF. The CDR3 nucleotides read TGTGCCAGCAGCTTAGCGGCCAGGGCTTTATACTTC.

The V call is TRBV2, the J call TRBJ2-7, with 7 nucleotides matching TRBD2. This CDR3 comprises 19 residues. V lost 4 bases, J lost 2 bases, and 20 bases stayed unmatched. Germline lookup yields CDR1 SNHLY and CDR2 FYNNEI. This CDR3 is CASSGTTGRSPDYTYEQYF. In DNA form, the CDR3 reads TGTGCCAGCAGTGGGACTACCGGGAGGTCTCCAGACTATACCTACGAGCAGTACTTC.